This T cell receptor beta chain was recorded in a study of control samples from healthy donors and cancer patients. The CDR3 covers 14 residues. Per the germline V gene, CDR1 is SGHRS and CDR2 is YFSETQ. V lost 0 bases, J lost 10 bases, and 6 bases stayed unmatched. Data came from immunoSEQ multiplex PCR; TCRdb stores just in-frame clones and leaves some out. This table has roughly 120,000 clones, 80% to 90% appearing once. This clone was seen only once. The specimen sequenced was blood. The TCR comes from a man aged 45-65 years in good health. The chain is built from TRBV5-1 and TRBJ2-1, with 8 bases fitting TRBD1. The CDR3 bases are TGCGCCAGCAGCTTGGGGGACAGGCTTGGAGAGCAGTTCTTC. Its translation: CASSLGDRLGEQFF.